This is a list of T cell receptor beta chains from one sample in a study of spatial heterogeneity in lung cancer. MiXCR, applied by TCRdb to the 5' RACE reads, yields one record per CDR3 protein. The table includes about 100,000 distinct CDR3 sequences, 3.5% to 5% detected once. Sequenced material: lung tumor tissue, taken at surgery. These receptors all stem from a male donor with early-stage non-small cell lung cancer. Each CDR3 is given with its conserved first and last residue. D genes are given only for firm matches. The size field is filled for only some rows; it gives once, few, many or a size class.

TRBV29-1	.	few	TRBJ2-2	CSVGDLTGELFF	TGCAGCGTTGGTGACCTTACCGGGGAGCTGTTTTTT
TRBV20-1	.	many	TRBJ2-3	CSARDRRRPTTDTQYF	TGCAGTGCTAGAGATCGACGGAGACCAACCACAGATACGCAGTATTTT
TRBV28	.	many	TRBJ2-1	CASAFLPRSYNEQFF	TGTGCCAGCGCATTTCTACCCCGCTCCTACAATGAGCAGTTCTTC
TRBV2	.	few	TRBJ1-1	CASSGRQDTEAFF	TGTGCCAGCAGTGGCCGACAGGACACTGAAGCTTTCTTT
TRBV10-3	.	many	TRBJ2-7	CAISAGPEQYF	TGTGCCATCAGTGCAGGTCCCGAGCAGTACTTC
TRBV28	TRBD1	many	TRBJ2-7	CASSFRLGTGPLEQYF	TGTGCCAGCAGTTTTCGACTGGGGACAGGGCCCCTCGAGCAGTACTTC
TRBV7-9	TRBD1	many	TRBJ2-7	CASRPLQGWSYEQYF	TGTGCCAGCAGACCCCTACAGGGGTGGTCCTACGAGCAGTACTTC
TRBV19	.	few	TRBJ2-1	CASSPPNNEQFF	TGTGCCAGTAGTCCCCCGAACAATGAGCAGTTCTTC
TRBV15	TRBD1	.	TRBJ2-3	CATSSGSWGQGSDTQYF	TGTGCCACCAGCAGTGGCAGTTGGGGACAGGGATCAGATACGCAGTATTTT
TRBV28	.	many	TRBJ2-7	CASSPTGPLYEQYF	TGTGCCAGCAGTCCAACGGGTCCCCTCTACGAGCAGTACTTC
TRBV18	.	many	TRBJ1-1	CASSPNGGGPGNTEAFF	TGTGCCAGCTCACCTAATGGCGGGGGCCCGGGGAACACTGAAGCTTTCTTT
TRBV28	.	.	TRBJ2-7	CASSLSGTPSYEQYF	TGTGCCAGCAGTTTATCTGGGACACCTTCCTACGAGCAGTACTTC
TRBV11-2	.	many	TRBJ2-1	CASSSETREQFF	TGTGCCAGCAGTTCAGAGACTCGAGAGCAGTTCTTC
TRBV20-1	TRBD1	many	TRBJ2-3	CSARGRTGSTDTQYF	TGCAGTGCTAGAGGAAGGACAGGGAGCACAGATACGCAGTATTTT
TRBV5-1	.	many	TRBJ1-1	CASSLYGGQGTEAFF	TGCGCCAGCAGCTTGTATGGAGGGCAGGGCACTGAAGCTTTCTTT
TRBV7-2	.	.	TRBJ2-3	CASSSQSRGNTQYF	TGTGCCAGCAGCTCCCAGTCGCGGGGCAATACGCAGTATTTT
TRBV2	.	few	TRBJ1-1	CASSEAVGTEAFF	TGTGCCAGCAGTGAAGCGGTTGGCACTGAAGCTTTCTTT
TRBV29-1	.	many	TRBJ2-5	CSVEIFGQEQETQYF	TGCAGCGTTGAAATTTTTGGCCAAGAGCAAGAGACCCAGTACTTC
TRBV27	TRBD2	.	TRBJ2-3	CASIPSGRAIDTQYF	TGTGCCAGCATTCCTAGCGGGAGGGCCATAGATACGCAGTATTTT
TRBV11-2	.	many	TRBJ2-1	CASSQATEGGGEQFF	TGTGCCAGCAGCCAAGCTACCGAAGGAGGTGGTGAGCAGTTCTTC
TRBV29-1	.	many	TRBJ1-2	CSVFGSAGDYGYTF	TGCAGCGTTTTCGGCTCCGCAGGGGACTATGGCTACACCTTC
TRBV11-2	.	many	TRBJ1-1	CASSLNQVFEAFF	TGTGCCAGCAGCTTAAATCAGGTCTTTGAAGCTTTCTTT
TRBV6-1	.	many	TRBJ1-4	CAIWDGRLNEKLFF	TGTGCCATATGGGACGGCCGCCTTAATGAAAAACTGTTTTTT
TRBV24-1	.	many	TRBJ2-1	CATSDPRTGSSGRQFF	TGTGCCACCAGTGACCCCAGGACAGGGAGTAGCGGGAGGCAGTTCTTC
TRBV2	.	many	TRBJ2-3	CASTEGASSDTQYF	TGTGCCAGCACGGAGGGGGCGAGTTCAGATACGCAGTATTTT
TRBV25-1	.	many	TRBJ2-6	CASRQSGSGANVLTF	TGTGCCAGCAGACAATCGGGCTCTGGGGCCAACGTCCTGACTTTC
TRBV9	.	many	TRBJ1-5	CASSALAGNQPQHF	TGTGCCAGCAGCGCGTTGGCAGGGAATCAGCCCCAGCATTTT
TRBV11-2	.	.	TRBJ2-5	CASSLGGSLTQHF	TGTGCCAGCAGCTTAGGAGGGAGTTTGACCCAGCACTTC
TRBV2	TRBD1	few	TRBJ1-6	CASSTAGQQYNSPLHF	TGTGCCAGCAGTACCGCGGGACAGCAATATAATTCACCCCTCCACTTT
TRBV4-1	.	many	TRBJ2-7	CASSQIAGFPYEQYF	TGCGCCAGCAGCCAAATCGCAGGGTTCCCCTACGAGCAGTACTTC
TRBV28	.	.	TRBJ1-2	CASSLFFSPSYTF	TGTGCCAGCAGTCTCTTCTTTAGCCCGAGCTACACCTTC
TRBV11-2	TRBD2	many	TRBJ2-2	CASSAGGYTGELFF	TGTGCCAGTTCAGCGGGAGGGTACACCGGGGAGCTGTTTTTT
TRBV10-3	.	many	TRBJ2-2	CAISEPAEGTGELFF	TGTGCCATCAGTGAGCCTGCTGAAGGGACCGGGGAGCTGTTTTTT
TRBV12-3/TRBV12-4	TRBD2	many	TRBJ2-7	CASRASGSYEQYF	TGTGCCAGCAGGGCTAGCGGGAGCTACGAGCAGTACTTC
TRBV12-3/TRBV12-4	.	many	TRBJ1-1	CASSLWGANTEAFF	TGTGCCAGCAGTTTATGGGGGGCGAACACTGAAGCTTTCTTT
TRBV4-2	TRBD2	.	TRBJ2-1	CASSQEVPGRLAGVGDEQFF	TGTGCCAGCAGCCAAGAGGTGCCAGGTCGTCTAGCGGGAGTTGGCGATGAGCAGTTCTTC
TRBV28	.	many	TRBJ2-5	CASSLSGETQYF	TGTGCCAGCAGTTTATCCGGAGAGACCCAGTACTTC
TRBV4-1	.	many	TRBJ2-2	CASSQESVRGELFF	TGCGCCAGCAGCCAAGAGAGTGTGCGCGGGGAGCTGTTTTTT
TRBV20-1	.	.	TRBJ2-3	CSATDYRRTDTQYF	TGCAGTGCCACAGACTACCGACGCACAGATACGCAGTATTTT
TRBV10-2	.	many	TRBJ1-2	CASSDPRRPQGNGYTF	TGCGCCAGCAGTGATCCGAGACGCCCACAGGGTAATGGCTACACCTTC
TRBV7-6	TRBD1	many	TRBJ2-7	CASSLARTGDSYEQYF	TGTGCCAGCAGCTTAGCAAGGACAGGAGACTCCTACGAGCAGTACTTC
TRBV6-5	.	many	TRBJ1-5	CASSSRHNQPQHF	TGTGCCAGCAGTTCTCGGCATAATCAGCCCCAGCATTTT
TRBV5-1	TRBD1	few	TRBJ2-7	CASSLGTGGYEQYF	TGCGCCAGCAGCTTGGGGACAGGGGGCTACGAGCAGTACTTC
TRBV12-3/TRBV12-4	.	many	TRBJ1-2	CASSLGAAYGYTF	TGTGCCAGCTCCTTGGGGGCCGCCTATGGCTACACCTTC
TRBV4-2	.	many	TRBJ2-7	CASSQDAGTRGMYEQYF	TGTGCCAGCAGCCAAGACGCCGGGACTCGCGGAATGTACGAGCAGTACTTC
TRBV20-1	.	many	TRBJ2-2	CSARDWRDTGELFF	TGCAGTGCTAGAGATTGGAGGGATACCGGGGAGCTGTTTTTT
TRBV20-1	.	many	TRBJ2-1	CSARDPEQVPGWWNEQFF	TGCAGTGCTAGAGATCCCGAGCAGGTCCCCGGGTGGTGGAATGAGCAGTTCTTC
TRBV18	TRBD1	many	TRBJ1-3	CASSYTTGGSGNTIYF	TGTGCCAGCTCATACACTACAGGGGGCTCTGGAAACACCATATATTTT
TRBV10-3	.	.	TRBJ2-2	CAISEGQDTGELFF	TGTGCCATCAGTGAGGGCCAGGACACCGGGGAGCTGTTTTTT
TRBV28	.	many	TRBJ1-5	CASSSGQSNQPQHF	TGTGCCAGCAGTTCCGGGCAGAGCAATCAGCCCCAGCATTTT
TRBV28	.	many	TRBJ2-2	CARTGELFF	TGTGCCCGCACCGGGGAGCTGTTTTTT
TRBV7-8	TRBD1	.	TRBJ2-3	CASSASRGTDTQYF	TGTGCCAGCAGCGCGTCCAGGGGGACAGATACGCAGTATTTT
TRBV20-1	.	few	TRBJ2-5	CSARSGAPETQYF	TGCAGTGCTAGATCCGGGGCCCCAGAGACCCAGTACTTC
TRBV6-5	TRBD2	many	TRBJ2-1	CASSRFRREGNEQFF	TGTGCCAGCAGTAGATTTCGGCGGGAGGGCAATGAGCAGTTCTTC
TRBV5-5	TRBD1	many	TRBJ2-4	CASSPKQGAFENIQYF	TGTGCCAGCAGCCCAAAACAGGGGGCGTTCGAAAACATTCAGTACTTC
TRBV2	.	many	TRBJ2-1	CASSEDRDEQFF	TGTGCCAGCAGTGAGGATAGGGATGAGCAGTTCTTC
TRBV14	.	many	TRBJ2-2	CASSHIGSTGELFF	TGTGCCAGCAGCCATATAGGGAGTACCGGGGAGCTGTTTTTT
TRBV27	TRBD1	many	TRBJ1-5	CASSFTGVGNQPQHF	TGTGCCAGCAGTTTCACAGGGGTGGGGAATCAGCCCCAGCATTTT
TRBV3-1	.	many	TRBJ2-2	CASSQAGGTGELFF	TGTGCCAGCAGCCAAGCTGGTGGCACCGGGGAGCTGTTTTTT
TRBV3-1	TRBD1	few	TRBJ2-7	CASSDVNGQGRSYEQYF	TGTGCCAGCAGCGATGTGAATGGACAGGGGAGATCCTACGAGCAGTACTTC